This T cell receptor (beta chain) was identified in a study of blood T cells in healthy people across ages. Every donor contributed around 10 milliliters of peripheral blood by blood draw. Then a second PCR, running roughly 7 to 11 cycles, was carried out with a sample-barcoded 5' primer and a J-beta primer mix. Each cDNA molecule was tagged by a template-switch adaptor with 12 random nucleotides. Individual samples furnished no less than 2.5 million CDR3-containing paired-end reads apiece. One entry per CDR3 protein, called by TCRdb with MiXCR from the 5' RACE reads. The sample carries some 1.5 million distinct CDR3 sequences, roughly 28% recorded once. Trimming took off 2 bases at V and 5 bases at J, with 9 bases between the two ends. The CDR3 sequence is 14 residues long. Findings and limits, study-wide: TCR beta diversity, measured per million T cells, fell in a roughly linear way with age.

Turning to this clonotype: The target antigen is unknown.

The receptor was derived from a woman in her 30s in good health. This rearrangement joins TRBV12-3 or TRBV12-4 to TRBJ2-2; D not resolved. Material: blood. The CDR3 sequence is CASSLMLGTGELFF. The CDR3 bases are TGTGCCAGCAGTTTAATGTTGGGAACCGGGGAGCTGTTTTTT.